This entry describes one T cell receptor (beta chain). There are a few counts of this clonotype. Its antigen is unknown. No much larger clone exists at a distance of one base, and base qualities are not known. The sample comes from a study of T cell repertoires in cytomegalovirus infection (dated by TCRdb to between 2019 and 2020). With respect to the entire study: The HLA type of each donor mattered for the analysis, because public TCR beta signatures pointed to carriage of CMV infection along with the matching HLA type.

CDR3 length: 12 amino acids, cysteine to phenylalanine. The kept DNA is CDR3 alone, 36 bases in frame from the first base. V is clipped by 1 base and J by 8 bases, and the sequence between their germline boundaries is 6 bases long. Overall results and qualifications from the work: In the ex vivo response, HLA-C-restricted CMV-specific TCR beta clonotypes were dominant, and in two of eight donors the single most frequent clonotype came from this HLA-C-restricted group. Cumulative frequency of public TCR beta family members discriminated carriers of CMV infection plus the relevant HLA type in this cohort and an independent approximately 370-donor cohort.

The listed sequencing device is Illumina HiSeq 1500. Through fastp at Q25 and MiXCR, TCRdb rebuilt clones from the public reads, retaining in-frame beta chains. A single entry per CDR3 protein holds the most common genes and DNA from its merged rows. This sample lists more than 150,000 distinct CDR3 sequences; roughly 17% were detected once. The ten most abundant clones make up over 15% of the sample. The chain employs TRBV12-3 or TRBV12-4 and TRBJ2-1; the D gene identity is not certain. The sequencing input was CD8+ T cells from PBMCs. The receptor was derived from a human donor in good health (CMV status not recorded). Some clones in this sample may be carry-over from other donors' samples. The CDR3 has the sequence CASSLGAHEQFF. The bases read TGTGCCAGCAGTTTAGGGGCCCATGAGCAGTTCTTC.